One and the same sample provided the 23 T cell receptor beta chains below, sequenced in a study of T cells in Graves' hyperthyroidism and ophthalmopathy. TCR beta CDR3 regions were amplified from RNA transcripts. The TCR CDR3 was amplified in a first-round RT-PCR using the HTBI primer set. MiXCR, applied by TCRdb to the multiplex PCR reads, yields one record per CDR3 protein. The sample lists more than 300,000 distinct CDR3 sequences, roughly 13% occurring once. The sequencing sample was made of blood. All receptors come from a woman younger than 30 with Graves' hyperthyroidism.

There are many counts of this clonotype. CDR3: CASSLNSHETQYF. The CDR3 DNA sequence: TGTGCCAGCAGCTTAAATAGCCACGAGACCCAGTACTTC. The J gene is TRBJ2-5, the V gene TRBV11-2, with D unclear. With 2 bases removed from V and 5 bases from J, the gap between germline ends came to 9 bases. Germline V gives CDR1 SGHAT, CDR2 FQNNGV. The CDR3 is 13 amino acids.

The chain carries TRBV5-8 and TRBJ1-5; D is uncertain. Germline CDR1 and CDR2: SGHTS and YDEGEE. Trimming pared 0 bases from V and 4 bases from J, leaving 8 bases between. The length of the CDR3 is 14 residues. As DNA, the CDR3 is TGTGCCAGCAGCTTGGACCTCACAAATCAGCCCCAGCATTTT. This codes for CASSLDLTNQPQHF.

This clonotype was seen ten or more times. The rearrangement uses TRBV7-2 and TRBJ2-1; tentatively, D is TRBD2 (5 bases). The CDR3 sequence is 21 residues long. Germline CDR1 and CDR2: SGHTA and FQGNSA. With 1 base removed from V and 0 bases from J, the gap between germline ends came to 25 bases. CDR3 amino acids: CASSLVHRGYGMGISYNEQFF. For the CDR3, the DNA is TGTGCCAGCAGCTTAGTTCATCGGGGATATGGGATGGGGATCTCCTACAATGAGCAGTTCTTC.

CDR3 region: CASSPAGQETQYF. CDR3 DNA: TGTGCCAGCTCCCCGGCTGGACAAGAGACCCAGTACTTC. V gene TRBV18 combines with J gene TRBJ2-5; D gene unclear. This CDR3 region has 13 residues. From germline, CDR1 is KGHSH and CDR2 LQKENI. Trimming stripped 6 bases from V and 2 bases from J, with 10 bases between.

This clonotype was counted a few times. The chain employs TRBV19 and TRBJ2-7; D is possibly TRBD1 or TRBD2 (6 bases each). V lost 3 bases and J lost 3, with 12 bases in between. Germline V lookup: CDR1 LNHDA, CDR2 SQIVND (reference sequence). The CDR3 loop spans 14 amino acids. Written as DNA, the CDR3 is TGTGCCAGTAGTATTAGCGGACAGCTCTACGAGCAGTACTTC. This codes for CASSISGQLYEQYF.

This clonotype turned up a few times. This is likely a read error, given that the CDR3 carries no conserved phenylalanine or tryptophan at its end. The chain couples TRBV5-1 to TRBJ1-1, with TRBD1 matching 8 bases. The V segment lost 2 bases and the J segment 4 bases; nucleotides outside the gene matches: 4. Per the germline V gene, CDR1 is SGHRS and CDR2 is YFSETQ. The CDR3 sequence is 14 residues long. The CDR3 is CASSFPDRGTEAFL. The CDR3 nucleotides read TGCGCCAGCAGCTTCCCTGACAGGGGCACTGAAGCTTTCCTT.

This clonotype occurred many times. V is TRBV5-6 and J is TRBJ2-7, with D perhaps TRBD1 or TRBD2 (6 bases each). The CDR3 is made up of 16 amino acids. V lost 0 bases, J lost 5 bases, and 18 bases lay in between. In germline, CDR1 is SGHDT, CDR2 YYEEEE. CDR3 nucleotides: TGTGCCAGCAGCTTGGTGGGGGCTGGAGGGTTTGACGAGCAGTACTTC. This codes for CASSLVGAGGFDEQYF.

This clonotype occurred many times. CDR3 DNA sequence: TGCAGTGCTAGAGTTGTCAGATCCTACGAGCAGTACTTC. It specifies CSARVVRSYEQYF. The chain has TRBV20-1 and TRBJ2-7, with D unresolved. Trimming pared 1 base from V and 1 base from J, leaving 8 bases between. CDR1 is DFQATT, CDR2 SNEGSKA, per germline (reference sequence). CDR3 size: 13 residues.

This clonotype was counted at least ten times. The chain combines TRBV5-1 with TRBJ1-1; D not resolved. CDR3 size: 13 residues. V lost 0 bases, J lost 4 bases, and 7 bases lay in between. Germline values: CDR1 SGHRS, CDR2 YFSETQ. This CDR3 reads CASSLDQVTEAFF. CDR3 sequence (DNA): TGCGCCAGCAGCTTGGACCAAGTCACTGAAGCTTTCTTT.

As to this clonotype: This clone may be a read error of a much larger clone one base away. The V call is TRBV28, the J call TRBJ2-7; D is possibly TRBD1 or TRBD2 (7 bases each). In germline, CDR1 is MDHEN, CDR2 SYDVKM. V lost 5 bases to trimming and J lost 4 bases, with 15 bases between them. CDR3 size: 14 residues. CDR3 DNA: TGTGCCAGCAGTCCAGGGGGGGCCATATACGAGCAGTACTTC. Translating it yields CASSPGGAIYEQYF.

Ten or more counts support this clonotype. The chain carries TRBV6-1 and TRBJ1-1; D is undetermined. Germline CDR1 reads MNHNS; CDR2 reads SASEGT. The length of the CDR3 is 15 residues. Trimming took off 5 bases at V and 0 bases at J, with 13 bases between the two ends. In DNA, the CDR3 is TGTGCCAGCAGTCCTCGGGGAGGCTTGAACACTGAAGCTTTCTTT. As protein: CASSPRGGLNTEAFF.

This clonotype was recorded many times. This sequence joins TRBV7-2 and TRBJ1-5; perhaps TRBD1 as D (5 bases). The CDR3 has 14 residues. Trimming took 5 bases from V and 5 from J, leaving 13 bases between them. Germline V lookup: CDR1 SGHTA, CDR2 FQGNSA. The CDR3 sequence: CASSLLGGDQPQHF. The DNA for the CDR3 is TGTGCCAGCAGCCTCTTAGGAGGGGATCAGCCCCAGCATTTT.

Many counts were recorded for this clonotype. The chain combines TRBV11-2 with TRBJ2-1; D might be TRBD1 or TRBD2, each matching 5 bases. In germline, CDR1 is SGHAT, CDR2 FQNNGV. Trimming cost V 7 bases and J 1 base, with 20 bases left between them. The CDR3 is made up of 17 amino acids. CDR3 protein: CASTGPPPGRSYNEQFF. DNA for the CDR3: TGTGCCAGCACCGGGCCCCCGCCGGGGCGGTCCTACAATGAGCAGTTCTTC.

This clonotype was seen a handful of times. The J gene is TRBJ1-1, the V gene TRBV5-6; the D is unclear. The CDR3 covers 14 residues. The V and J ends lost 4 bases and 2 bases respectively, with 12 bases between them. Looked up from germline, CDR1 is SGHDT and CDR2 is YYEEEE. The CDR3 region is CASSRGFLNTEAFF. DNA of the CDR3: TGTGCCAGCAGCCGGGGATTCTTAAACACTGAAGCTTTCTTT.

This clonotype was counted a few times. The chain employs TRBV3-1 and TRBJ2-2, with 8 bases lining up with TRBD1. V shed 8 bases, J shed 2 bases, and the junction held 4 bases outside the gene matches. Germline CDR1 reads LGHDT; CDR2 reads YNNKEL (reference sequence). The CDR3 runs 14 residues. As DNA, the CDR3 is TGTGCCAGCGACAGGGGTTTCAACACCGGGGAGCTGTTTTTT. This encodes CASDRGFNTGELFF.

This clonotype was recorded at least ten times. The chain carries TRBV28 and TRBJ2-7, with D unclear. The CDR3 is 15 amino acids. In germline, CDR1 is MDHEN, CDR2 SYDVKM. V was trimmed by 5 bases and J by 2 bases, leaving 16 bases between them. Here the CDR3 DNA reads TGTGCCAGCAGTCCCCCCGGGCAGCTTCCCTACGAGCAGTACTTC. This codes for CASSPPGQLPYEQYF.

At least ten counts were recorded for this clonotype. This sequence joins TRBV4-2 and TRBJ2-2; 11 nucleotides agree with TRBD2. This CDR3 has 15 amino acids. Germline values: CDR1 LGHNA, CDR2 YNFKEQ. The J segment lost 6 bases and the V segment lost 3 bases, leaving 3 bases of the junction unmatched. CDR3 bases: TGTGCCAGCAGCCAGTCACTAGCGGGGGCCGGGGAGCTGTTTTTT. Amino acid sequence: CASSQSLAGAGELFF.

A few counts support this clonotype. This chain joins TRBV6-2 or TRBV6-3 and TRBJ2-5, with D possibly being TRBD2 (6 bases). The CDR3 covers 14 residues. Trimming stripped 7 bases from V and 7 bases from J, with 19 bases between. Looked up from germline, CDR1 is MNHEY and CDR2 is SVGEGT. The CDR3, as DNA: TGTGCCAGCACCTACGGGGAGCGGGCCGGGACCCAGTACTTC. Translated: CASTYGERAGTQYF.

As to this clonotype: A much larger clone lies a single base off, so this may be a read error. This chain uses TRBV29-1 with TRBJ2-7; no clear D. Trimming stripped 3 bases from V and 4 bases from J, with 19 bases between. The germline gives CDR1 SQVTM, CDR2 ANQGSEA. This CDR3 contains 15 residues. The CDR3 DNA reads TGCAGCGTTGATAACCCCAAGGACCCCTCATACGAGCAGTACTTC. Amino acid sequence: CSVDNPKDPSYEQYF.

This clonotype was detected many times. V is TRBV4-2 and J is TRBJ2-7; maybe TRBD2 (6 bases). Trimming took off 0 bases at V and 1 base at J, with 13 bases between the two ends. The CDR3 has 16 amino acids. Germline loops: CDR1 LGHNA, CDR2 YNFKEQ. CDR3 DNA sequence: TGTGCCAGCAGCCAAGAGGCTAGCGCATCGTCCTACGAGCAGTACTTC. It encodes CASSQEASASSYEQYF.

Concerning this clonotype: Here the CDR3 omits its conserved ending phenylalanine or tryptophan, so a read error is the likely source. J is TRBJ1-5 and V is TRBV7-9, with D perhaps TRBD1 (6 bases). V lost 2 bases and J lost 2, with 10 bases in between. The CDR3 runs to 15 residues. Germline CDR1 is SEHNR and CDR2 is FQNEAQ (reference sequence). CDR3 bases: TGTGCCAGCAGCTTAACCAGGGGAGGCAATCAGCCCCAGCATCTT. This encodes CASSLTRGGNQPQHL.

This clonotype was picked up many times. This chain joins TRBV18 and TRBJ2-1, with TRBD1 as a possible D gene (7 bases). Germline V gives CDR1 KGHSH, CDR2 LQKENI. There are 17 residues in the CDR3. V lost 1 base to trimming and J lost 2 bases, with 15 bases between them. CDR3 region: CASSPQQGRYTYNEQFF. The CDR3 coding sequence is TGTGCCAGCTCACCACAACAGGGGAGGTACACCTACAATGAGCAGTTCTTC. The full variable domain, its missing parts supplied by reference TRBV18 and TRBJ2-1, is NAGVMQNPRHLVRRRGQEARLRCSPMKGHSHVYWYRQLPEEGLKFMVYLQKENIIDESGMPKERFSAEFPKEGPSILRIQQVVRGDSAAYFCASSPQQGRYTYNEQFFGPGTRLTVL.

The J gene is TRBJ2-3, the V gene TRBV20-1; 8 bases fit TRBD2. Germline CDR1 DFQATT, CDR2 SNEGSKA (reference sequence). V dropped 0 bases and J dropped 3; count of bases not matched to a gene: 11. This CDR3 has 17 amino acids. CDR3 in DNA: TGCAGTGCTAGAGACCCCCGGAGCGGGGGAGTAACAGATACGCAGTATTTT. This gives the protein CSARDPRSGGVTDTQYF.